This TCR beta chain was captured in a study of blood T cell repertoires in COVID-19. Study information: Samples taken during acute and convalescent COVID-19 were collected in the United States, Italy and Spain.

The protocol was immunoSEQ multiplex PCR, while the TCRdb copy is restricted to in-frame clones and leaves out a portion. The sample carries roughly 200,000 clones, 84% recorded once. This CDR3 is 16 amino acids long. Germline V lookup: CDR1 LNHNV, CDR2 YYDKDF (reference sequence). V lost 5 bases, J lost 2 bases, and 16 bases lay in between. This TCR was sampled from a woman aged 80 or over with COVID-19, enrolled during active disease. The sample was peripheral blood. The genes are TRBV15 and TRBJ2-1; TRBD1 might be the D (6 bases). The CDR3 protein is CATSSRTAGAYNEQFF. CDR3 coding DNA: TGTGCCACCAGCTCCCGGACAGCCGGGGCCTACAATGAGCAGTTCTTC.